Shown below are 32 T cell receptor beta chains from a single sample sequenced in a study of CD8+CD57+ T cells in acquired aplastic anemia. All sequencing subjects had displayed CD8+CD57+ cell expansion on flow cytometry. Genomic DNA, the template, was used for profiling of the TCR beta VDJ and CDR3. TCRdb re-called the reads with MiXCR, one entry per CDR3 protein. The data show 200,000 or so distinct CDR3 sequences, almost 50% seen once. Sequenced input: sorted CD4+, CD8+, or CD8+CD57+ T cells (not recorded which) from PBMCs. The receptor source for this set is a human donor with aplastic anemia.

This clonotype was counted at least ten times. The gene calls are TRBV6-5 and TRBJ1-3; D is ambiguous. The CDR3 runs 13 residues. Germline V CDR1 and CDR2: MNHEY, SVGAGI. V lost 5 bases, J lost 0 bases, and 5 bases lay in between. In DNA form, the CDR3 reads TGTGCCAGCAGTCAAAGCTCTGGAAACACCATATATTTT. Its protein is CASSQSSGNTIYF.

CDR3: CASSYSISGLDVFQQAQHF. CDR3 bases: TGTGCCAGCAGTTACTCGATCTCGGGACTCGACGTCTTCCAGCAGGCCCAGCATTTT. This chain uses TRBV6-5 with TRBJ1-5; tentatively, D is TRBD1 (5 bases). V gave up 0 bases and J gave up 11 bases, with 29 bases separating them. Germline CDR1 reads MNHEY; CDR2 reads SVGAGI. The CDR3 has 19 residues.

This clonotype was observed once. The chain uses TRBV29-1 and TRBJ2-1, with TRBD1 identical over 7 bases. The CDR3 sequence is 13 residues long. V trimming: 3 bases; J trimming: 5 bases; junction bases outside the gene matches: 4. Germline-derived CDR1 and CDR2 are SQVTM and ANQGSEA. CDR3 loop: CSVDWQGDNEQFF. CDR3 DNA: TGCAGCGTTGATTGGCAGGGGGACAATGAGCAGTTCTTC.

V and J are TRBV6-5 and TRBJ2-7, with 7 bases that match TRBD1. Germline-derived CDR1 and CDR2 are MNHEY and SVGAGI. After removal of 2 bases from V and 3 bases from J, the junction contained 13 bases not matched to a gene. The CDR3 contains 17 residues. As DNA, the CDR3 is TGTGCCAGCAGTTACCAGGGCATCGGGACAGAAAGCTACGAGCAGTACTTC. It translates to CASSYQGIGTESYEQYF.

This clonotype was observed many times. The chain couples TRBV7-9 to TRBJ1-6; 8 nucleotides line up with TRBD1. Germline CDR1 and CDR2: SEHNR and FQNEAQ (reference sequence). With 8 bases clipped from V and 6 bases from J, the junction kept 3 bases outside the gene matches. The CDR3 contains 13 residues. The DNA for the CDR3 is TGTGCCAGCGCTACAGGGGGTAATTCACCCCTCCACTTT. Amino acids: CASATGGNSPLHF.

Comments on this clonotype: Mismatch with germline at one junction end may stem from a read error. The V and J genes are TRBV10-1 and TRBJ2-7; D not resolved. CDR3 length equals 12 residues. Germline-derived CDR1 and CDR2 are WNHNN and SYGVQD (reference sequence). The CDR3 bases are TGTGCCAGCAGTTACCTCGGATACGAGCAGTACTTC. The encoded protein is CASSYLGYEQYF.

The chain uses TRBV20-1 and TRBJ1-6; possible D gene TRBD1, 6 bases. V lost 6 bases, J lost 7 bases, and 19 bases lay in between. Germline CDR1 DFQATT, CDR2 SNEGSKA (reference sequence). The CDR3 is 15 amino acids. The CDR3 bases are TGCAGTGCGGATCGGAGACAGGATCCGAATTCACCCCTCCACTTT. It codes for CSADRRQDPNSPLHF.

This clonotype was recorded many times. The genes are TRBV4-1 and TRBJ1-3, with unresolved D. V gave up 1 base and J gave up 1 base, with 14 bases separating them. CDR1 is MGHRA and CDR2 is YSYEKL in the germline V gene. This CDR3 has 17 amino acids. CDR3 region: CASSQGYFSGSGNTIYF. DNA for the CDR3: TGCGCCAGCAGCCAAGGGTATTTTAGCGGGTCTGGAAACACCATATATTTT.

This clonotype was observed once. V and J are TRBV15 and TRBJ2-4; 8 bases are shared with TRBD2. CDR3 size: 17 residues. CDR1 is LNHNV and CDR2 is YYDKDF in the germline V gene (reference sequence). The ends lost 1 base at V and 8 bases at J; junction bases unmatched: 13. The CDR3, as DNA: TGTGCCACCAGCAGAGGCCGGATTAGCGGGAATGTGTACATTCAGTACTTC. This codes for CATSRGRISGNVYIQYF.

This clonotype was recorded at least ten times. This chain links TRBV7-2 with TRBJ1-6, with TRBD1 identical over 12 bases. The trim removed 4 bases at V and 14 bases at J, leaving 18 bases unmatched. Germline lookup yields CDR1 SGHTA and CDR2 FQGNSA. This CDR3 is built from 18 residues. CDR3 sequence reads: CASSSRDRGRDSGDTLHF. The CDR3 DNA reads as TGTGCCAGCAGCTCTAGGGACAGGGGGCGGGACAGCGGGGACACCCTCCACTTT.

This clonotype came up once. The chain recombines TRBV10-3 with TRBJ2-1; D may be TRBD1 (5 bases). Germline V CDR1 and CDR2: ENHRY, SYGVKD. The CDR3 sequence is 15 residues long. The germline V and J ends were trimmed by 0 bases and 8 bases, with 14 bases remaining between them. The CDR3 loop reads CAISESSPTRDEQFF. DNA for the CDR3: TGTGCCATCAGTGAGTCGTCCCCAACCAGGGATGAGCAGTTCTTC.

With regard to this clonotype: Because it lacks the conserved phenylalanine or tryptophan at the end, this CDR3 is likely a read error. The chain carries TRBV9 and TRBJ1-1; D is unclear. Trimming stripped 2 bases from V and 2 bases from J, with 10 bases between. The CDR3 is 14 residues long. Germline V gene sequence: CDR1 SGDLS, CDR2 YYNGEE. CDR3 nucleotide sequence: TGTGCCAGCAGCGTCCAGACGGGAAACACTGAAGCTTTCCTT. It encodes CASSVQTGNTEAFL.

This clonotype was picked up many times. This chain links TRBV7-9 with TRBJ2-5, with unresolved D. V was clipped by 6 bases and J by 5 bases, with 13 bases between them. The CDR3 loop spans 13 amino acids. The germline gives CDR1 SEHNR, CDR2 FQNEAQ (reference sequence). CDR3 sequence: CASRAGSEETQYF. CDR3 DNA: TGTGCCAGCAGAGCCGGGTCTGAGGAGACCCAGTACTTC.

The rearrangement links TRBV7-3 to TRBJ2-7; 12 bases line up with TRBD1. From germline, CDR1 is SGHTA and CDR2 FQGTGA. With 3 bases clipped from V and 5 bases from J, the junction kept 5 bases outside the gene matches. The CDR3 totals 15 residues. This CDR3 reads CASSFLGTGGHEQYF. The CDR3 nucleotides are TGTGCCAGCAGCTTCCTAGGGACAGGGGGCCACGAGCAGTACTTC.

This clonotype was seen at least ten times. CDR3 in amino acids: CASSFDPNSGNTIYF. CDR3 DNA sequence: TGTGCCAGCAGCTTCGACCCCAACTCTGGAAACACCATATATTTT. The V call is TRBV5-6, the J call TRBJ1-3, with D uncertain. CDR1 SGHDT and CDR2 YYEEEE come from the germline V gene. This CDR3 comprises 15 residues. V dropped 2 bases and J dropped 0 bases, with 9 bases sitting between them. Full variable domain (rest looked up from reference TRBV5-6 and TRBJ1-3): DAGVTQSPTHLIKTRGQQVTLRCSPKSGHDTVSWYQQALGQGPQFIFQYYEEEERQRGNFPDRFSGHQFPNYSSELNVNALLLGDSALYLCASSFDPNSGNTIYFGEGSWLTVV.

V and J are TRBV7-9 and TRBJ2-7; D not certain. Germline CDR1 SEHNR, CDR2 FQNEAQ (reference sequence). The V end lost 2 bases, the J end lost 4 bases, and 12 bases lay between the germline ends. The CDR3 covers 14 residues. Here the CDR3 reads CASSLYQSRYEQYF. For the CDR3, the DNA is TGTGCCAGCAGCTTATACCAGTCCAGGTACGAGCAGTACTTC.

V is TRBV20-1 and J is TRBJ1-2; D may be TRBD1 (6 bases). Trimming removed 3 bases from V and 4 bases from J, with 12 bases in between. This CDR3 is 13 amino acids long. CDR1 and CDR2 from the germline V gene are DFQATT and SNEGSKA (reference sequence). CDR3: CSASQGGGYGYTF. Here the CDR3 DNA reads TGCAGTGCTAGCCAAGGGGGGGGCTATGGCTACACCTTC.

The chain recombines TRBV12-3 or TRBV12-4 with TRBJ2-7, with D perhaps given as TRBD1 or TRBD2 (6 bases each). V gave up 6 bases and J gave up 4 bases, with 28 bases separating them. The CDR3 runs to 18 residues. The CDR3 is CASSRGPGPGAYHYEQYF. The CDR3 region has the DNA TGTGCCAGCAGCCGGGGCCCCGGACCGGGGGCATATCATTACGAGCAGTACTTC.

This clonotype was picked up a small number of times. The chain carries TRBV3-1 and TRBJ1-4, with 11 bases that match TRBD1. Losses at the gene ends were 4 bases for V and 7 bases for J; bases not matched to a gene: 2. CDR3 length: 14 amino acids. Germline V gene sequence: CDR1 LGHDT, CDR2 YNNKEL (reference sequence). CDR3 sequence: CASSPGQGGEKLFF. CDR3 in DNA: TGTGCCAGCAGCCCGGGACAGGGGGGTGAAAAACTGTTTTTT.

The rearrangement links TRBV20-1 to TRBJ2-7; D is possibly TRBD1 or TRBD2 (5 bases each). V was shortened by 4 bases and J by 5 bases, with 15 bases between the two germline ends. The CDR3 covers 13 residues. Germline values: CDR1 DFQATT, CDR2 SNEGSKA (reference sequence). The CDR3 region is CSATPDSSDEQYF. CDR3 nucleotide sequence: TGCAGTGCTACCCCAGACAGTAGCGACGAGCAGTACTTC.

On this clonotype: The DNA is left out, because the CDR3 cannot be placed on it with certainty; the CDR3 is given as TCRdb lists it. The V call is TRBV19, the J call TRBJ1-6; no check of the table's D call, TRBD1, against the DNA was made. 21 amino acids form the CDR3, both terminal residues included. Germline V gene data show CDR1 as LNHDA and CDR2 as SQIVND (reference sequence). The chain's CDR3 is CASSFDRGRGYTFGYGSPLHF.

Only one count was recorded for this clonotype. A read error may account for a junction end that differs from germline. The chain recombines TRBV2 with TRBJ2-1; 9 nucleotides agree with TRBD2. Germline V lookup: CDR1 SNHLY, CDR2 FYNNEI. This CDR3 comprises 15 residues. The CDR3 DNA reads as TGTGCCAGCAGTTCCACCGGGACTAGCTACAATGGGCAGTTCTTC. Protein sequence: CASSSTGTSYNGQFF.

V is TRBV20-1 and J is TRBJ1-4; TRBD1 is a possible D gene (5 bases). The V and J ends lost 3 bases and 4 bases respectively, with 21 bases between them. This CDR3 has 17 amino acids. Germline CDR1 is DFQATT and CDR2 is SNEGSKA (reference sequence). DNA for the CDR3: TGCAGTGCTAGTCCCGATTCAGGGTCTATGGGTAATGAAAAACTGTTTTTT. Its protein product is CSASPDSGSMGNEKLFF.

This clonotype was recorded a few times. The V call is TRBV12-3 or TRBV12-4, the J call TRBJ1-3; D not certain. V was clipped by 6 bases and J by 1 base, with 13 bases between them. CDR3 length: 15 amino acids. CDR3 sequence: CASSYQRLSGNTIYF. CDR3 coding DNA: TGTGCCAGCAGCTACCAAAGACTTTCTGGAAACACCATATATTTT.

This clonotype was recorded only once. One base away lies a much larger clone, so this may be a sequencing read error. The gene calls are TRBV4-1 and TRBJ2-3; D is uncertain. From germline, CDR1 is MGHRA and CDR2 YSYEKL. V lost 4 bases, J lost 2 bases, and 16 bases lay in between. This CDR3 comprises 16 residues. The CDR3 nucleotides read TGCGCCAGCAGCCTACACTCTGCACCTAACACAGATACGCAGTATTTT. Its translation is CASSLHSAPNTDTQYF.

This clonotype was seen at least ten times. This chain connects TRBV7-8 to TRBJ2-6; D uncertain. The CDR3 contains 19 residues. V lost 5 bases and J lost 0, with 20 bases in between. Per the germline V gene, CDR1 is SGHVS and CDR2 is FQNEAQ. CDR3 amino acids: CASSRARVALSSGANVLTF. DNA of the CDR3: TGTGCCAGCAGCCGAGCACGAGTGGCCTTAAGCTCTGGGGCCAACGTCCTGACTTTC. Full variable domain (outside the CDR3, taken from reference TRBV7-8 and TRBJ2-6): GAGVSQSPRYKVAKRGQDVALRCDPISGHVSLFWYQQALGQGPEFLTYFQNEAQLDKSGLPSDRFFAERPEGSVSTLKIQRTQQEDSAVYLCASSRARVALSSGANVLTFGAGSRLTVL.

J is TRBJ1-5 and V is TRBV20-1; D may be TRBD1 (6 bases). Germline values: CDR1 DFQATT, CDR2 SNEGSKA (reference sequence). The length of the CDR3 is 12 residues. V gave up 0 bases and J gave up 12 bases, with 12 bases separating them. CDR3 region: CSAREGAQDQHF. The DNA of the CDR3 is TGCAGTGCTAGAGAGGGGGCACAGGACCAGCATTTT.

In its sample, this clonotype was seen many times. This sequence joins TRBV20-1 and TRBJ2-3; 9 nucleotides agree with TRBD2. V shed 5 bases, J shed 5 bases, and the junction held 11 bases outside the gene matches. This CDR3 contains 15 residues. CDR1 and CDR2 (germline): DFQATT, SNEGSKA (reference sequence). CDR3 sequence (DNA): TGCAGTGCTCGGCGTAGCGGGGGTTCCCAAGATACGCAGTATTTT. This translates into CSARRSGGSQDTQYF.

This clonotype was seen ten or more times. V and J are TRBV5-1 and TRBJ2-3; D is unclear. V gave up 4 bases and J gave up 5 bases, with 8 bases separating them. CDR3 length: 12 amino acids. The germline CDR1 and CDR2 sequences are SGHRS and YFSETQ. CDR3: CASSTGRDTQYF. CDR3 sequence (DNA): TGCGCCAGCAGCACCGGTCGAGATACGCAGTATTTT.

A word on this clonotype: A single base separates this from a much larger clone, so it may be a read error. V usage is TRBV15 and J usage is TRBJ2-2; 7 bases agree with TRBD1. CDR1 is LNHNV and CDR2 is YYDKDF in the germline V gene (reference sequence). The CDR3 runs 17 residues. CDR3 residues: CGTSLGPDRANTGELFF. The CDR3 coding sequence is TGTGGCACCAGCTTGGGGCCTGACAGGGCGAACACCGGGGAGCTGTTTTTT.

This CDR3 is CASSPGTGGDEQYF. The DNA for the CDR3 is TGTGCCAGCAGCCCGGGGACAGGCGGCGACGAGCAGTACTTC. The V gene is TRBV11-3, the J gene TRBJ2-7, with 8 bases aligning to TRBD1. The trim removed 5 bases at V and 5 bases at J, leaving 8 bases unmatched. CDR1 SGHNT and CDR2 YENEEA come from the germline V gene. The CDR3 has 14 amino acids.

V and J are TRBV2 and TRBJ1-5, with D possibly being TRBD1 (5 bases). Germline CDR1 reads SNHLY; CDR2 reads FYNNEI. The CDR3 runs to 15 residues. With 5 bases removed from V and 1 base from J, the gap between germline ends came to 12 bases. The CDR3 reads CASSLGPGSNQPQHF. The CDR3 region has the DNA TGTGCCAGCAGTTTGGGCCCAGGGAGCAATCAGCCCCAGCATTTT.